A single sample gave rise to the 15 T cell receptor beta chains below, sequenced in a study of identical twins. TCRdb called the 5' RACE reads again in MiXCR, with one record for every CDR3 protein. The profile shows 450,000 or so distinct CDR3 sequences, around an eighth of them singletons. In addition, the sample was reused for a study of yellow fever vaccine responses in identical twins.

The sample taken for sequencing was CD4+ T cells sorted from blood. Every receptor here comes from a woman in her late teens or twenties in good health.

V gene TRBV5-1 combines with J gene TRBJ1-5, with D hard to call. This CDR3 has 13 amino acids. Trimming stripped 5 bases from V and 0 bases from J, with 6 bases between. CDR1 is SGHRS and CDR2 is YFSETQ in the germline V gene. The CDR3 reads CASRKDSNQPQHF. The CDR3 region has the DNA TGCGCCAGCAGGAAGGATAGCAATCAGCCCCAGCATTTT.

This clonotype was recorded a few times. The genes are TRBV20-1 and TRBJ2-7; TRBD1 matches 9 bases. Germline CDR1 DFQATT, CDR2 SNEGSKA (reference sequence). V shed 4 bases, J shed 0 bases, and the junction held 4 bases outside the gene matches. The CDR3 is 14 amino acids. DNA for the CDR3: TGCAGTGCTAACAAGGGACAGGGCTCCTACGAGCAGTACTTC. It yields the protein CSANKGQGSYEQYF.

In DNA form, the CDR3 reads TGCAGTGCTAGAGATCTTTCTCTGGATAATTCACCCCTCCACTTT. Translation: CSARDLSLDNSPLHF. The chain combines TRBV20-1 with TRBJ1-6; D gene ambiguous. Germline values: CDR1 DFQATT, CDR2 SNEGSKA (reference sequence). V was shortened by 0 bases and J by 5 bases, with 11 bases between the two germline ends. This CDR3 has 15 amino acids.

This clonotype was seen a few times. This chain joins TRBV29-1 and TRBJ1-1; D is undetermined. Germline V gene data show CDR1 as SQVTM and CDR2 as ANQGSEA. This CDR3 is 10 amino acids long. Trimming cost V 7 bases and J 1 base, with 4 bases left between them. CDR3 nucleotide sequence: TGCAGCGGCGCGAACACTGAAGCTTTCTTT. As protein: CSGANTEAFF.

The chain has TRBV7-2 and TRBJ2-5, with 9 positions matching TRBD2. The CDR3 runs 16 residues. V shed 4 bases, J shed 7 bases, and the junction held 13 bases outside the gene matches. Per the germline V gene, CDR1 is SGHTA and CDR2 is FQGNSA. CDR3 nucleotide sequence: TGTGCCAGCAGCTCCGCTAGCGGGATCCTCGGGGGGACCCAGTACTTC. Amino acids: CASSSASGILGGTQYF.

CDR3 region: CASSQSGSSGEQYF. The CDR3 DNA sequence: TGTGCCAGCAGTCAGAGCGGGAGTAGCGGGGAGCAGTACTTC. The rearrangement uses TRBV3-1 and TRBJ2-7, with TRBD2 identical over 8 bases. The V gene's germline CDR1 is LGHDT and CDR2 YNNKEL (reference sequence). V dropped 6 bases and J dropped 7; count of bases not matched to a gene: 11. The CDR3 totals 14 residues.

The table lists this clonotype with a few counts. The rearrangement uses TRBV5-1 and TRBJ2-5; D tentatively fits TRBD1 or TRBD2 (7 bases each). With 0 bases removed from V and 5 bases from J, the gap between germline ends came to 20 bases. Looked up from germline, CDR1 is SGHRS and CDR2 is YFSETQ. The CDR3 contains 17 residues. CDR3 DNA sequence: TGCGCCAGCAGCTTGGCCTCTCGGGCAGGGGGGGAGGAGACCCAGTACTTC. This translates into CASSLASRAGGEETQYF.

The chain combines TRBV18 with TRBJ1-2; TRBD1 matches at 7 bases. V was pared by 3 bases and J by 3 bases, with 10 bases of the junction left unmatched. CDR1 and CDR2 from the germline V gene are KGHSH and LQKENI. The CDR3 length is 16 residues. The CDR3 region is CASSPLPTGFDYGYTF. Here the CDR3 DNA reads TGTGCCAGCTCACCTCTCCCGACAGGGTTTGACTATGGCTACACCTTC.

Remarks on this clonotype: A much more abundant neighbour one base away suggests this may be a read error. This chain joins TRBV5-1 and TRBJ1-1; D gene unclear. Germline-derived CDR1 and CDR2 are SGHRS and YFSETQ. The CDR3 runs 13 residues. The chain's CDR3 is CTSSYGRNTEAFF. CDR3 nucleotide sequence: TGCACCAGCAGCTATGGAAGGAACACTGAAGCTTTCTTT. The variable domain in full, completed from reference TRBV5-1 and TRBJ1-1, reads KAGVTQTPRYLIKTRGQQVTLSCSPISGHRSVSWYQQTPGQGLQFLFEYFSETQRNKGNFPGRFSGRQFSNSRSEMNVSTLELGDSALYLCTSSYGRNTEAFFGQGTRLTVV.

Ten or more counts support this clonotype. The rearrangement uses TRBV5-1 and TRBJ1-2; 8 bases are shared with TRBD1. From germline, CDR1 is SGHRS and CDR2 YFSETQ. J gave up 5 bases and V 0 bases, and 6 bases lay outside the gene matches. The CDR3 extends over 15 amino acids. In DNA, the CDR3 is TGCGCCAGCAGCTTGGCCGTCGACAGGGGATATGGCTACACCTTC. Translation: CASSLAVDRGYGYTF.

In this sample, this clonotype turned up a few times. The chain has TRBV19 and TRBJ1-5; no clear D gene. Germline V gives CDR1 LNHDA, CDR2 SQIVND (reference sequence). This CDR3 contains 16 residues. V lost 7 bases, J lost 3 bases, and 19 bases lay in between. The CDR3: CASTLMGSGVNQPQHF. The CDR3 nucleotides read TGTGCCAGTACCCTCATGGGGTCCGGAGTCAATCAGCCCCAGCATTTT.

This clonotype was seen many times. V is TRBV7-2 and J is TRBJ2-7; TRBD2 matches at 7 bases. Looked up from germline, CDR1 is SGHTA and CDR2 is FQGNSA. The CDR3 runs to 14 residues. Trimming took 5 bases from V and 2 from J; bases not matched to a gene: 6. The CDR3 coding sequence is TGTGCCAGCAGCCCAACTAGCGATCCCTACGAGCAGTACTTC. It yields the protein CASSPTSDPYEQYF.

This clonotype was observed at least ten times. This chain links TRBV20-1 with TRBJ2-5, with unresolved D. Trimming cost V 3 bases and J 7 bases, with 6 bases left between them. The CDR3 is 10 amino acids. Germline CDR1 and CDR2: DFQATT and SNEGSKA (reference sequence). The CDR3 protein is CSARMGTQYF. CDR3 sequence (DNA): TGCAGTGCTAGGATGGGGACCCAGTACTTC.

The chain has TRBV18 and TRBJ2-3; D remains ambiguous. This CDR3 comprises 13 residues. V gave up 6 bases and J gave up 3 bases, with 10 bases separating them. Germline V gives CDR1 KGHSH, CDR2 LQKENI. As DNA, the CDR3 is TGTGCCAGCTCCCGCACCATTACAGATACGCAGTATTTT. The encoded protein is CASSRTITDTQYF.

The chain joins TRBV6-1 to TRBJ2-7; TRBD1 agrees at 9 bases. The V gene's germline CDR1 is MNHNS and CDR2 SASEGT. V was pared by 3 bases and J by 6 bases, with 3 bases of the junction left unmatched. This CDR3 spans 13 amino acids. Here the CDR3 DNA reads TGTGCCAGCAGTGAGGGACAGGGCGTCGAGCAGTACTTC. Encoded protein: CASSEGQGVEQYF.